These 19 T cell receptor beta chains share one sample of origin, sequenced in a study of T-cell reconstitution after alpha-beta-depleted transplantation in children. A library of TCRbeta sequences, prepared with unique molecular identifiers, was generated. Via MiXCR, TCRdb re-called the PCR reads, giving one row per CDR3 protein. The data hold some 440,000 distinct CDR3 sequences, with 15% to 20% observed a single time. Sequencing used PBMCs, mostly from graft donor cells, obtained 360 days after TCRalphabeta/CD19-depleted stem cell transplant. These receptors all come from a boy in the first two years of life who had a stem cell transplant for Wiskott-Aldrich syndrome, so the T cells may come from the graft donor.

The V gene is TRBV19, the J gene TRBJ2-7; D possibly corresponds to TRBD1 (7 bases). The germline gives CDR1 LNHDA, CDR2 SQIVND (reference sequence). The V end was cut by 3 bases, the J end by 1 base, with 16 bases between. CDR3 length equals 16 residues. Here the CDR3 reads CASSILGGTASYEQYF. CDR3 sequence (DNA): TGTGCCAGTAGTATCTTAGGGGGGACAGCGTCCTACGAGCAGTACTTC.

For the CDR3, the DNA is TGCGCCAGCAGCTTGAACAGGGGCGACGAGCAGTACTTC. Protein sequence: CASSLNRGDEQYF. This chain links TRBV5-1 with TRBJ2-7; 7 bases are a match to TRBD1. This CDR3 has 13 amino acids. The germline CDR1 and CDR2 sequences are SGHRS and YFSETQ. J was trimmed by 5 bases and V by 1 base; bases with no gene match: 3.

The gene calls are TRBV4-2 and TRBJ2-1; tentative D call: TRBD1 (5 bases). This CDR3 spans 15 amino acids. Germline CDR1 LGHNA, CDR2 YNFKEQ. Trimming cost V 0 bases and J 7 bases, with 13 bases left between them. The CDR3 loop is CASSQEELRGNEQFF. DNA of the CDR3: TGTGCCAGCAGCCAAGAGGAACTTAGGGGTAATGAGCAGTTCTTC.

This clonotype was found a few times. The CDR3 DNA sequence: TGCAGCGTTCCTCACCTCGGGACAGGGGGAAGTTGGGGCTACACCTTC. As protein: CSVPHLGTGGSWGYTF. The chain has TRBV29-1 and TRBJ1-2, with 11 bases fitting TRBD1. CDR3 size: 16 residues. Germline CDR1 reads SQVTM; CDR2 reads ANQGSEA. J lost 8 bases, V lost 5 bases, and 16 bases had no gene match. The full variable domain, its missing parts supplied by reference TRBV29-1 and TRBJ1-2, is SAVISQKPSRDICQRGTSLTIQCQVDSQVTMMFWYRQQPGQSLTLIATANQGSEATYESGFVIDKFPISRPNLTFSTLTVSNMSPEDSSIYLCSVPHLGTGGSWGYTFGSGTRLTVV.

The chain recombines TRBV30 with TRBJ2-2, with 12 positions matching TRBD2. V was pared by 4 bases and J by 5 bases, with 2 bases of the junction left unmatched. The CDR3 has 14 residues. The germline gives CDR1 GTSNPN, CDR2 SVGIG (reference sequence). The DNA for the CDR3 is TGTGCCTGGAAGACTAGCGGGGGAACCGGGGAGCTGTTTTTT. Translation gives CAWKTSGGTGELFF.

V is TRBV14 and J is TRBJ2-3, with D uncertain. The V end lost 5 bases, the J end lost 2 bases, and 11 bases lay between the germline ends. CDR3 length: 14 amino acids. Germline V gene sequence: CDR1 SGHDN, CDR2 FVKESK. The CDR3 is CASSSSGYTDTQYF. The CDR3 coding sequence is TGTGCCAGCAGCAGTTCCGGATACACAGATACGCAGTATTTT.

This sequence joins TRBV9 and TRBJ2-6; D is unresolved. CDR1 SGDLS and CDR2 YYNGEE come from the germline V gene. The CDR3 extends over 16 amino acids. Between the trimmed V and J ends, which lost 0 bases and 0 bases, there was a span of 7 bases. The CDR3 spells CASSVGFSSGANVLTF. DNA of the CDR3: TGTGCCAGCAGCGTAGGGTTTTCCTCTGGGGCCAACGTCCTGACTTTC.

This clonotype appeared a few times. This chain links TRBV4-1 with TRBJ2-2; 7 positions match TRBD1. Germline V lookup: CDR1 MGHRA, CDR2 YSYEKL. This CDR3 spans 14 amino acids. V shed 6 bases and J 5 bases; nucleotides not matched to a gene: 6. The DNA of the CDR3 is TGCGCCAGCAGGCCACAGGGGTTTACCGGGGAGCTGTTTTTT. It is translated as CASRPQGFTGELFF.

The chain uses TRBV5-1 and TRBJ1-1; D is perhaps TRBD1 (5 bases). CDR1 and CDR2 from the germline V gene are SGHRS and YFSETQ. Trimming cost V 2 bases and J 4 bases, with 12 bases left between them. CDR3 length equals 14 residues. CDR3 DNA: TGCGCCAGCAGCTTACCGGGGCGGGTCACTGAAGCTTTCTTT. This codes for CASSLPGRVTEAFF.

This clonotype was counted ten times or more. The rearrangement links TRBV12-3 or TRBV12-4 to TRBJ2-2; D unclear. The CDR3 length is 12 residues. With 3 bases removed from V and 2 bases from J, the gap between germline ends came to 1 base. The CDR3 loop is CASSFNTGELFF. The CDR3 DNA is TGTGCCAGCAGTTTTAACACCGGGGAGCTGTTTTTT.

This clonotype has ten or more counts. The chain couples TRBV29-1 to TRBJ2-1; D remains ambiguous. Germline-derived CDR1 and CDR2 are SQVTM and ANQGSEA. CDR3 length: 11 residues. The germline V and J ends were trimmed by 7 bases and 13 bases, with 17 bases remaining between them. This CDR3 is CSGAVGDLQFF. As DNA, the CDR3 is TGCAGCGGGGCAGTGGGCGACCTACAGTTCTTC.

The rearrangement links TRBV3-1 to TRBJ2-1, with a tentative D call TRBD2 (6 bases). This CDR3 contains 16 residues. Germline assignment: CDR1 LGHDT and CDR2 YNNKEL (reference sequence). Trimming shortened V by 4 bases and J by 3 bases, and 16 bases separated the two germline ends. Written as DNA, the CDR3 is TGTGCCAGCAGCCTTTTTTGGGACTCCCGCTACAATGAGCAGTTCTTC. It specifies CASSLFWDSRYNEQFF.

The chain couples TRBV11-3 to TRBJ1-3; D call uncertain. The CDR3 contains 13 residues. CDR1 is SGHNT and CDR2 is YENEEA in the germline V gene. V lost 0 bases, J lost 4 bases, and 4 bases lay in between. The CDR3 protein is CASSLDPGNTIYF. DNA for the CDR3: TGTGCCAGCAGCTTAGATCCGGGAAACACCATATATTTT.

This clonotype was seen only once. The chain recombines TRBV15 with TRBJ2-7; D ambiguous. This CDR3 spans 15 amino acids. CDR1 is LNHNV, CDR2 YYDKDF, per germline (reference sequence). Trimming shortened V by 6 bases and J by 3 bases, and 18 bases separated the two germline ends. The CDR3 DNA is TGTGCCACCAGGCCCGATCACACTTCCCTCTACGAGCAGTACTTC. This encodes CATRPDHTSLYEQYF. The whole variable domain, remainder taken from reference TRBV15 and TRBJ2-7, is DAMVIQNPRYQVTQFGKPVTLSCSQTLNHNVMYWYQQKSSQAPKLLFHYYDKDFNNEADTPDNFQSRRPNTSFCFLDIRSPGLGDTAMYLCATRPDHTSLYEQYFGPGTRLTVT.

The chain recombines TRBV2 with TRBJ2-5, with 8 bases fitting TRBD2. The CDR3 runs to 13 residues. Germline trimming cut 7 bases from V and 4 bases from J; bases unmatched to any gene: 5. Germline V gene data show CDR1 as SNHLY and CDR2 as FYNNEI. The CDR3 coding sequence is TGTGCCAGCATCTCGGGACTAGTAGAGACCCAGTACTTC. Translated, it gives CASISGLVETQYF.

The V gene is TRBV18, the J gene TRBJ2-7; no clear D gene. V shed 0 bases and J shed 7 bases, with 10 bases lying between them. The CDR3 runs 13 residues. Per the germline V gene, CDR1 is KGHSH and CDR2 is LQKENI. For the CDR3, the DNA is TGTGCCAGCTCACCACCGTCTAGATGGGAGCAGTACTTC. This sequence encodes CASSPPSRWEQYF.

The chain combines TRBV2 with TRBJ2-6, with D hard to call. Germline CDR1 and CDR2: SNHLY and FYNNEI. This CDR3 contains 18 residues. V shed 5 bases and J shed 3 bases, with 20 bases lying between them. CDR3 in DNA: TGTGCCAGCAGTCCCTCCCGGGCCTCTAGAAATGGGGCCAACGTCCTGACTTTC. This gives the protein CASSPSRASRNGANVLTF.

This clonotype was counted between two and nine times. This sequence joins TRBV20-1 and TRBJ2-5; D remains ambiguous. The germline V gene encodes CDR1 DFQATT and CDR2 SNEGSKA (reference sequence). V was clipped by 3 bases and J by 1 base, with 6 bases between them. There are 12 residues in the CDR3. The CDR3 sequence: CSARPGQETQYF. In DNA, the CDR3 is TGCAGTGCTAGGCCAGGCCAAGAGACCCAGTACTTC.

This rearrangement joins TRBV11-2 to TRBJ2-7; 11 bases align to TRBD1. CDR3 length: 15 residues. V was pared by 6 bases and J by 4 bases, with 8 bases of the junction left unmatched. Germline assignment: CDR1 SGHAT and CDR2 FQNNGV. The CDR3 region is CASRRDRGVVYEQYF. As DNA, the CDR3 is TGTGCCAGCAGAAGGGACAGGGGGGTCGTGTACGAGCAGTACTTC.